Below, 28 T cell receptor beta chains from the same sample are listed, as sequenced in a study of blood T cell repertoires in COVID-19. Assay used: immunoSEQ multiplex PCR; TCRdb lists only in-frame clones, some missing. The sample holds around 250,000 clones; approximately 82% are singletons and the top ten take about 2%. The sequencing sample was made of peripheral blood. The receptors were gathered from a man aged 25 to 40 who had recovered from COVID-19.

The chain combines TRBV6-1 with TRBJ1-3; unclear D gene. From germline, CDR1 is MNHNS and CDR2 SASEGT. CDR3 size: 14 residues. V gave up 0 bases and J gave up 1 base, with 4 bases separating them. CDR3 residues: CASSEARSGNTIYF. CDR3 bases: TGTGCCAGCAGTGAAGCCAGATCTGGAAACACCATATATTTT.

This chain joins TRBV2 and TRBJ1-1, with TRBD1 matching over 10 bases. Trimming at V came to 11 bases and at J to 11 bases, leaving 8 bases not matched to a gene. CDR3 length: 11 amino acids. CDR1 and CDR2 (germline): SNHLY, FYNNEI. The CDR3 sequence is CASGQGFGAFF. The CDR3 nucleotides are TGTGCCTCGGGACAGGGGTTCGGGGCTTTCTTT.

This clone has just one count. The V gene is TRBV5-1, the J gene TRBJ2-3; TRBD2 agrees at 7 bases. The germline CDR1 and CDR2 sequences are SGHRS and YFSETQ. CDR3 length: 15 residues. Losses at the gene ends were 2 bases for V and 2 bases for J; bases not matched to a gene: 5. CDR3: CASSFISGATDTQYF. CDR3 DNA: TGCGCCAGCAGCTTTATAAGCGGGGCCACAGATACGCAGTATTTT.

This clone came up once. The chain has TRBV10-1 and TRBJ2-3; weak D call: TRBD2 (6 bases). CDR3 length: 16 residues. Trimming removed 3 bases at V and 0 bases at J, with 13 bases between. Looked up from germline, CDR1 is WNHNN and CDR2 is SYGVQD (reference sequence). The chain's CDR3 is CASSDGGISSTDTQYF. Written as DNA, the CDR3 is TGCGCCAGCAGTGACGGGGGAATAAGTAGCACAGATACGCAGTATTTT.

The CDR3 sequence: CASSSRQEGANEQYV. The CDR3 DNA reads as TGTGCCAGTAGTAGTCGTCAAGAGGGCGCAAACGAGCAGTACGTC. The V and J genes are TRBV19 and TRBJ2-7; a weak D match, TRBD2 (5 bases). The germline gives CDR1 LNHDA, CDR2 SQIVND (reference sequence). Trimming removed 4 bases at V and 5 bases at J, with 18 bases between. The CDR3 contains 15 residues.

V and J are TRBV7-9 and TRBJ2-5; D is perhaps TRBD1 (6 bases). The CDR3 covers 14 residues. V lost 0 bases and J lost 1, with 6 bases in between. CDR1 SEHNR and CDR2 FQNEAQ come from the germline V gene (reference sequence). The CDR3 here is CASSLARGQETQYF. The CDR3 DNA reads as TGTGCCAGCAGCTTAGCCAGGGGCCAAGAGACCCAGTACTTC.

The CDR3 is CASSPDLGLLGYTF. The CDR3 nucleotides are TGTGCCAGCAGCCCGGATCTGGGGCTGCTTGGCTACACCTTC. The rearrangement uses TRBV3-1 (or the pseudogene TRBV3-2) and TRBJ1-2; maybe TRBD1 (5 bases). V lost 4 bases and J lost 7, with 16 bases in between. The CDR3 consists of 14 residues. The germline V gene has CDR1 LGHDT and CDR2 YNNKEL (reference sequence).

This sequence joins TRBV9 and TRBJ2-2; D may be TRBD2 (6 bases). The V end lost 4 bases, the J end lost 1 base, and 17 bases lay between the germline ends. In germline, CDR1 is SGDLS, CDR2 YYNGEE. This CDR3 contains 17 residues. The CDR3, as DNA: TGTGCCAGCAGCCCACCGCGGGGACGGGAGAACACCGGGGAGCTGTTTTTT. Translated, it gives CASSPPRGRENTGELFF.

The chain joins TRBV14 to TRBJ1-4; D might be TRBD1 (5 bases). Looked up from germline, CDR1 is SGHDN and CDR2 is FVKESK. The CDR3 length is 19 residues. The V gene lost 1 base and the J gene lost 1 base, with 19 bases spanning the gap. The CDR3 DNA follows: TGTGCCAGCAGCCAAGGTCGGCAGGGCCCACTTTTAACTAATGAAAAACTGTTTTTT. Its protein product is CASSQGRQGPLLTNEKLFF. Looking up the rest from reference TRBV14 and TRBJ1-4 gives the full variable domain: EAGVTQFPSHSVIEKGQTVTLRCDPISGHDNLYWYRRVMGKEIKFLLHFVKESKQDESGMPNNRFLAERTGGTYSTLKVQPAELEDSGVYFCASSQGRQGPLLTNEKLFFGSGTQLSVL.

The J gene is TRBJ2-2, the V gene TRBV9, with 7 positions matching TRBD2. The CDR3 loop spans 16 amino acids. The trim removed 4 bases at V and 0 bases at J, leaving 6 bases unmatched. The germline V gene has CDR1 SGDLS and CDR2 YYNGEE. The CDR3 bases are TGTGCCAGCAGCCTTGGGGCGGGGGCGAACACCGGGGAGCTGTTTTTT. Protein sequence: CASSLGAGANTGELFF.

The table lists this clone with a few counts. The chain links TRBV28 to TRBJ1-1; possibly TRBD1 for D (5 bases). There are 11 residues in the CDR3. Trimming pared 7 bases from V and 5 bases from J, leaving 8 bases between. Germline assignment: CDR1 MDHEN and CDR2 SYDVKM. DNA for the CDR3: TGTGCCAGCACAGGGAGGACTGAAGCTTTCTTT. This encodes CASTGRTEAFF.

In DNA form, the CDR3 reads TGTGCCAGCAGCGTAGTAGCAGGGGGCCCCAATGAGCAGTTCTTC. Translated, it gives CASSVVAGGPNEQFF. The chain links TRBV9 to TRBJ2-1; TRBD1 aligns across 8 bases. The CDR3 totals 15 residues. V shed 0 bases and J 6 bases; nucleotides not matched to a gene: 5. From germline, CDR1 is SGDLS and CDR2 YYNGEE. Drawing the rest from reference TRBV9 and TRBJ2-1, the complete variable domain is DSGVTQTPKHLITATGQRVTLRCSPRSGDLSVYWYQQSLDQGLQFLIQYYNGEERAKGNILERFSAQQFPDLHSELNLSSLELGDSALYFCASSVVAGGPNEQFFGPGTRLTVL.

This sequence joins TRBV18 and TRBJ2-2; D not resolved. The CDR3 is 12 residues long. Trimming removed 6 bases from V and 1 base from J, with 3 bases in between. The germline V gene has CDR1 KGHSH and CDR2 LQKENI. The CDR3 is CASSVNTGELFF. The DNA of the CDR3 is TGTGCCAGCTCCGTGAACACCGGGGAGCTGTTTTTT.

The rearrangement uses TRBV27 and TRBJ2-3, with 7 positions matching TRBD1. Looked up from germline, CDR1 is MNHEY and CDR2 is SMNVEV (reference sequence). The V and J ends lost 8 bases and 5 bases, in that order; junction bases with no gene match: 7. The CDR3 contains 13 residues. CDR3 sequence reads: CASRISGGDTQYF. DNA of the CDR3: TGTGCCAGCCGAATCTCAGGGGGAGATACGCAGTATTTT.

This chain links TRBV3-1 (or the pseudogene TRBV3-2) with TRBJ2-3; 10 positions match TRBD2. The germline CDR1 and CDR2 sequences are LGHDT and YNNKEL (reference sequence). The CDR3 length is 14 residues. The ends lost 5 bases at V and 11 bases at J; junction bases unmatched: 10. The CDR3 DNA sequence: TGTGCCAGCAGCACGAGCGGGGGGGGCCCCGTGCAGTATTTT. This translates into CASSTSGGGPVQYF.

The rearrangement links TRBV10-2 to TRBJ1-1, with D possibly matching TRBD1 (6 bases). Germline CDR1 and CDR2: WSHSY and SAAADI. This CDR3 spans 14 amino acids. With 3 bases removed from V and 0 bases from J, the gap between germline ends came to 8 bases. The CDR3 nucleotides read TGCGCCAGCAGTGACGGGACACTGAACACTGAAGCTTTCTTT. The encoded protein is CASSDGTLNTEAFF.

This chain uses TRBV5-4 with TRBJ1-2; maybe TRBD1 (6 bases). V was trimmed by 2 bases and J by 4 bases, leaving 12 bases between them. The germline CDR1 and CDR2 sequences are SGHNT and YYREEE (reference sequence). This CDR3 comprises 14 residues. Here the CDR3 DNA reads TGTGCCAGCAGCTTCTTCCAGGGGCTCTATGGCTACACCTTC. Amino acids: CASSFFQGLYGYTF.

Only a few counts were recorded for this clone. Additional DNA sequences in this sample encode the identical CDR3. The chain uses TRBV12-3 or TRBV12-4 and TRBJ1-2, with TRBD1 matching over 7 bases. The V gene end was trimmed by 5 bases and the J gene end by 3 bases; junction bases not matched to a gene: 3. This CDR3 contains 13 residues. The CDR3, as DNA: TGTGCCAGCAGTCCAGGACAGGACTATGGCTACACCTTC. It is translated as CASSPGQDYGYTF.

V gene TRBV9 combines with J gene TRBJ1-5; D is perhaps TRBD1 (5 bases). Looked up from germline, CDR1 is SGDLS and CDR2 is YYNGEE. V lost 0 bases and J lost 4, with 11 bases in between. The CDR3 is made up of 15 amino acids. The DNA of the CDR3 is TGTGCCAGCAGCGTAGCAGGGATCTTTAATCAGCCCCAGCATTTT. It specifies CASSVAGIFNQPQHF. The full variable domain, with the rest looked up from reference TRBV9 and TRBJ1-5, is DSGVTQTPKHLITATGQRVTLRCSPRSGDLSVYWYQQSLDQGLQFLIQYYNGEERAKGNILERFSAQQFPDLHSELNLSSLELGDSALYFCASSVAGIFNQPQHFGDGTRLSIL.

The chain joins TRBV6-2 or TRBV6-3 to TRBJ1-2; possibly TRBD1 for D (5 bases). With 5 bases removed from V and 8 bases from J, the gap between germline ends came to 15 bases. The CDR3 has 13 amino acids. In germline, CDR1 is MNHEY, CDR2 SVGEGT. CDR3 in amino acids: CASSLVRGRGYTF. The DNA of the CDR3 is TGTGCCAGCAGTCTGGTTAGGGGTCGAGGCTACACCTTC.

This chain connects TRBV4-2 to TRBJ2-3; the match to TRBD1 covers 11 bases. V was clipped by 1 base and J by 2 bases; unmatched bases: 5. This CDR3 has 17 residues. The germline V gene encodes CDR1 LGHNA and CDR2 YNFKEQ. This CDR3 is CASSQAGTGGSTDTQYF. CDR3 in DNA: TGTGCCAGCAGCCAAGCCGGGACAGGGGGGTCCACAGATACGCAGTATTTT.

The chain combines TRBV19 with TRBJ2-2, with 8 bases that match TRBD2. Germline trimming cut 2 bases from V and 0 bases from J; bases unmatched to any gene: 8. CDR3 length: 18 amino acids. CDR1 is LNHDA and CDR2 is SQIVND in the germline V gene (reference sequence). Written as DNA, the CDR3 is TGTGCCAGTAGTATATATGGTAGCGGGGTACCGAACACCGGGGAGCTGTTTTTT. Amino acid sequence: CASSIYGSGVPNTGELFF.

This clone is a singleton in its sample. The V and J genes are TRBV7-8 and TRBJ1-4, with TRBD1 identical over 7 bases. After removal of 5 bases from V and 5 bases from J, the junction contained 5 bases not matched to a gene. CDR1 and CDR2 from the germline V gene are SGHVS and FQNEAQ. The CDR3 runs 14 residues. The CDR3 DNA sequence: TGTGCCAGCAGCCCAGGGGGGACGAATGAAAAACTGTTTTTT. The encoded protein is CASSPGGTNEKLFF.

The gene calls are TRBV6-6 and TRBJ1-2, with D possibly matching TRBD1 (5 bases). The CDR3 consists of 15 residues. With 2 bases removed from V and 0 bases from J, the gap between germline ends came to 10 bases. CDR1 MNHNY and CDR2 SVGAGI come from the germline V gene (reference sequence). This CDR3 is CASSYAQATNYGYTF. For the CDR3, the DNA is TGTGCCAGCAGTTACGCACAGGCCACTAACTATGGCTACACCTTC.

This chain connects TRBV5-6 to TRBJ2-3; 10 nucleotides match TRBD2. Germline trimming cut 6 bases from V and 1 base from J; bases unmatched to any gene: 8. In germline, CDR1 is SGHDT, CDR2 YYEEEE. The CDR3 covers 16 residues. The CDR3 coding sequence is TGTGCCAGCACCCCCCGCGGGACTAGCGGCACAGATACGCAGTATTTT. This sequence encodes CASTPRGTSGTDTQYF.

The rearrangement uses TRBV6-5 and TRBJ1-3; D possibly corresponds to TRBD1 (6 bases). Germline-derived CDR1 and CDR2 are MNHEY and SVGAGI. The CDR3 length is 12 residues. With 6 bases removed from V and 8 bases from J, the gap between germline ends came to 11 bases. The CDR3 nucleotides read TGTGCCAGCAGGACCGGACAGTACACCATATATTTT. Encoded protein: CASRTGQYTIYF.

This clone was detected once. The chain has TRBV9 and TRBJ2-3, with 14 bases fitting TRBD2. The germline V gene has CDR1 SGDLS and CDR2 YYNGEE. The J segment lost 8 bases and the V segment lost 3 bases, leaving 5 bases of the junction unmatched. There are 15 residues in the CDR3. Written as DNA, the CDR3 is TGTGCCAGCAGCGCCGGGACTAGCGGGGGAGTTACGCAGTATTTT. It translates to CASSAGTSGGVTQYF.

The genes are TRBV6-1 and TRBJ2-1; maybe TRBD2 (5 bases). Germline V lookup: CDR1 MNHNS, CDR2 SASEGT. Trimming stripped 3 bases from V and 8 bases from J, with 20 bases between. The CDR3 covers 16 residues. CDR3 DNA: TGTGCCAGCAGTGACCCGGGGAGCCCTACTTCGGATGAGCAGTTCTTC. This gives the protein CASSDPGSPTSDEQFF.